The 20 T cell receptor beta chains reported below all come from one sample, sequenced in a study of cytomegalovirus exposure and HLA in healthy donors. This PCR relied on a set of 60 Vbeta primers and 13 Jbeta primers. TCRdb keeps only in-frame clones here, not all; method: immunoSEQ multiplex PCR. The table records approximately 140,000 clones, 80% of them present only once. Input material: PBMCs. These receptors originate from a man aged 30 to 45 in good health and CMV-seronegative.

This rearrangement joins TRBV25-1 to TRBJ2-7; 7 bases align to TRBD2. The CDR3 consists of 13 residues. The germline V gene encodes CDR1 MGHDK and CDR2 SYGVNS. The ends lost 3 bases at V and 3 bases at J; junction bases unmatched: 2. The CDR3 sequence is CASSEASGYEQYF. CDR3 DNA sequence: TGTGCCAGCAGTGAGGCTAGCGGCTACGAGCAGTACTTC.

The genes are TRBV7-9 and TRBJ1-1; D is uncertain. V lost 4 bases and J lost 0, with 15 bases in between. This CDR3 comprises 16 residues. Germline CDR1 is SEHNR and CDR2 is FQNEAQ (reference sequence). CDR3 in DNA: TGTGCCAGCAGCTCACTCCGTCCTACCTTGAACACTGAAGCTTTCTTT. It codes for CASSSLRPTLNTEAFF.

This clone has a single count. V is TRBV6-5 and J is TRBJ2-7; possible D gene TRBD2, 6 bases. Trimming cost V 8 bases and J 7 bases, with 18 bases left between them. Germline V lookup: CDR1 MNHEY, CDR2 SVGAGI. The CDR3 totals 13 residues. This CDR3 is CASLGGALGEQYF. CDR3 DNA: TGTGCCAGCTTAGGAGGGGCCCTCGGGGAGCAGTACTTC.

This clone came up once. The chain employs TRBV28 and TRBJ2-2; TRBD2 matches 10 bases. Germline trimming cut 4 bases from V and 2 bases from J; bases unmatched to any gene: 4. CDR1 is MDHEN and CDR2 is SYDVKM in the germline V gene. The CDR3 is made up of 16 amino acids. In DNA form, the CDR3 reads TGTGCCAGCAGTTCAGGACTAGCGGTAAACACCGGGGAGCTGTTTTTT. It yields the protein CASSSGLAVNTGELFF.

V usage is TRBV30 and J usage is TRBJ2-5, with a possible D match to TRBD1 (5 bases). Germline loops: CDR1 GTSNPN, CDR2 SVGIG (reference sequence). The V end was cut by 1 base, the J end by 0 bases, with 12 bases between. This CDR3 has 15 amino acids. The CDR3 is CAWSEGISYQETQYF. CDR3 in DNA: TGTGCCTGGAGTGAGGGGATTTCGTACCAAGAGACCCAGTACTTC.

This clone occurred once. V and J are TRBV7-5 and TRBJ2-5; the table names TRBD2, a call not compared with the DNA. TRBV7-5 is termed a pseudogene. The CDR3 consists of 14 residues. The CDR3 nucleotides are TGTGCCAGAAGCTTGCCCAAAGAGTCAGAGACCCAGTACTTC. Residues: CARSLPKESETQYF.

The rearrangement uses TRBV6-1 and TRBJ2-7; D may be TRBD1 (5 bases). Trimming removed 3 bases at V and 3 bases at J, with 6 bases between. CDR3 size: 12 residues. Germline lookup yields CDR1 MNHNS and CDR2 SASEGT. The CDR3 bases are TGTGCCAGCAGTGAGACAGTCTACGAGCAGTACTTC. Protein: CASSETVYEQYF.

The chain joins TRBV28 to TRBJ1-2, with D possibly TRBD1 on 5 matching bases. Trimming pared 6 bases from V and 8 bases from J, leaving 16 bases between. This CDR3 has 13 residues. CDR1 is MDHEN and CDR2 is SYDVKM in the germline V gene. This chain's CDR3 is CASRKQAAGGYTF. The CDR3 DNA follows: TGTGCCAGCAGAAAACAGGCCGCTGGGGGCTACACCTTC.

The chain couples TRBV6-1 to TRBJ1-2; D is unclear. Germline V CDR1 and CDR2: MNHNS, SASEGT. V lost 2 bases, J lost 4 bases, and 17 bases lay in between. The CDR3 sequence is 16 residues long. For the CDR3, the DNA is TGTGCCAGCAGTGAATCCCCCTCGGGGAGAAGCTATGGCTACACCTTC. Its protein product is CASSESPSGRSYGYTF.

This chain uses TRBV5-1 with TRBJ2-3; 8 positions match TRBD1. This CDR3 contains 15 residues. Germline-derived CDR1 and CDR2 are SGHRS and YFSETQ. Losses at the gene ends were 0 bases for V and 4 bases for J; bases not matched to a gene: 4. This CDR3 reads CASSLAGGNSDTQYF. The CDR3 bases are TGCGCCAGCAGCTTGGCAGGGGGCAATTCAGATACGCAGTATTTT.

This clone was seen a few times. The chain has TRBV15 and TRBJ2-5, with 7 bases lining up with TRBD2. CDR1 is LNHNV, CDR2 YYDKDF, per germline (reference sequence). The CDR3 contains 15 residues. The J segment lost 3 bases and the V segment lost 8 bases, leaving 12 bases of the junction unmatched. Written as DNA, the CDR3 is TGTGCCACCCCCAGGTTTCGGGCGGGAGAAGAGACCCAGTACTTC. It yields the protein CATPRFRAGEETQYF.

V usage is TRBV2 and J usage is TRBJ1-6; no firm D call. The V end was cut by 7 bases, the J end by 4 bases, with 11 bases between. The CDR3 totals 14 residues. Germline CDR1 reads SNHLY; CDR2 reads FYNNEI. The CDR3 loop reads CASKATEYNSPLHF. The CDR3 DNA follows: TGTGCCAGCAAAGCGACCGAGTATAATTCACCCCTCCACTTT.

CDR3 residues: CASSLSDRGCEQYF. The CDR3 DNA sequence: TGCGCCAGCAGCTTGTCTGACAGGGGGTGCGAGCAGTACTTC. This chain links TRBV5-1 with TRBJ2-7; 9 bases match TRBD1. Germline V gene data show CDR1 as SGHRS and CDR2 as YFSETQ. This CDR3 spans 14 amino acids. V dropped 1 base and J dropped 6; count of bases not matched to a gene: 5.

This clone was seen just once. Other nucleotide sequences from this sample produce the same CDR3. The chain employs TRBV5-4 and TRBJ2-7; 12 bases map to TRBD1. The CDR3 runs to 14 residues. The V segment lost 3 bases and the J segment 4 bases; nucleotides outside the gene matches: 2. Per the germline V gene, CDR1 is SGHNT and CDR2 is YYREEE (reference sequence). CDR3 bases: TGTGCCAGCAGCTCGGGACAGGGGGCTTACGAGCAGTACTTC. Protein product: CASSSGQGAYEQYF.

The V and J genes are TRBV7-8 and TRBJ2-2, with 12 bases identical to TRBD1. This CDR3 is 15 amino acids long. V shed 7 bases and J 8 bases; nucleotides not matched to a gene: 8. The germline CDR1 and CDR2 sequences are SGHVS and FQNEAQ. CDR3 DNA sequence: TGTGCCAGCACCCAGGGGGACAGGGGGCGTGGGGAGCTGTTTTTT. This gives the protein CASTQGDRGRGELFF.

The rearrangement links TRBV4-1 to TRBJ1-3; 10 bases are shared with TRBD1. Germline CDR1 is MGHRA and CDR2 is YSYEKL. J was trimmed by 3 bases and V by 1 base; bases with no gene match: 3. The CDR3 has 16 residues. CDR3 bases: TGCGCCAGCAGCCAAGGACAGGGGGCGGGTGGAAACACCATATATTTT. Its protein product is CASSQGQGAGGNTIYF.

This chain links TRBV6-5 with TRBJ2-7, with 7 bases identical to TRBD1. The CDR3 extends over 15 amino acids. After removal of 2 bases from V and 6 bases from J, the junction contained 10 bases not matched to a gene. Looked up from germline, CDR1 is MNHEY and CDR2 is SVGAGI. DNA of the CDR3: TGTGCCAGCAGTTACGAAAGACAGGGTTCGGGCGAGCAGTACTTC. Translation gives CASSYERQGSGEQYF.

This chain uses TRBV2 with TRBJ1-5, with 9 bases that match TRBD1. V lost 6 bases and J lost 0; bases outside the gene matches: 3. CDR1 and CDR2 (germline): SNHLY, FYNNEI. The CDR3 spans 15 residues. The CDR3 DNA is TGTGCCAGCAGGGGGACAGGGAATAGCAATCAGCCCCAGCATTTT. Amino acid sequence: CASRGTGNSNQPQHF.

The V gene is TRBV4-1, the J gene TRBJ1-5, with 7 bases that match TRBD1. The CDR3 contains 15 residues. CDR1 is MGHRA and CDR2 is YSYEKL in the germline V gene. The V segment lost 1 base and the J segment 4 bases; nucleotides outside the gene matches: 4. The CDR3 sequence is CASSQAGTANQPQHF. The CDR3 DNA reads as TGCGCCAGCAGCCAAGCCGGGACAGCTAATCAGCCCCAGCATTTT.

The J gene is TRBJ1-5, the V gene TRBV19; TRBD1 aligns across 7 bases. V trimming: 6 bases; J trimming: 0 bases; junction bases outside the gene matches: 5. This CDR3 has 15 residues. Per the germline V gene, CDR1 is LNHDA and CDR2 is SQIVND (reference sequence). This CDR3 is CASRWGQISNQPQHF. The CDR3 nucleotides read TGTGCCAGTAGGTGGGGACAGATTAGCAATCAGCCCCAGCATTTT.